Listed below are T cell receptor beta chains from one sample, sequenced in a study of blood T cell repertoires in COVID-19. The table came from immunoSEQ multiplex PCR; TCRdb's copy has only in-frame clones and leaves some out. The profile shows 50,000 to 80,000 clones, 90% of them singletons. The sample taken for sequencing was peripheral blood. The source is a woman older than 75 with active COVID-19. CDR3s include the opening cysteine and the closing phenylalanine or tryptophan. A D gene is named only where the DNA matches it firmly. Where a row states a size, it is once, few, many or the class of an expanded clone; other rows omit it.

D: TRBD2
V: TRBV28
size: -
J: TRBJ2-1
length: 15
DNA: TGTGCCAGCAGTTTAATCGGCGGGGGATACAATGAGCAGTTCTTC
CDR3: CASSLIGGGYNEQFF

D: -
V: TRBV28
size: -
J: TRBJ1-3
length: 16
DNA: TGTGCCAGCAGTCCCATTCACACGTACTCTGGAAACACCATATATTTT
CDR3: CASSPIHTYSGNTIYF

D: TRBD2
V: TRBV13
size: -
J: TRBJ2-2
length: 17
DNA: TGTGCCAGCAGCGGGACTAGCGGGGGGCCGGGTCCCGGGGAGCTGTTTTTT
CDR3: CASSGTSGGPGPGELFF

D: -
V: TRBV7-8
size: -
J: TRBJ1-4
length: 14
DNA: TGTGCCAGCAGCCATAGGGGTGGGGATGAAAAACTGTTTTTT
CDR3: CASSHRGGDEKLFF

D: TRBD2
V: TRBV7-9
size: -
J: TRBJ2-1
length: 16
DNA: TGTGCCAGCAGCCTCGGTAGCGGGAGAACCTACAATGAGCAGTTCTTC
CDR3: CASSLGSGRTYNEQFF

D: -
V: TRBV7-6
size: -
J: TRBJ2-3
length: 13
DNA: TGTGCCAGCAGCCGTCGAGCGGCAGATACGCAGTATTTT
CDR3: CASSRRAADTQYF

D: -
V: TRBV7-2
size: -
J: TRBJ2-2
length: 15
DNA: TGTGCCAGCAGCGAACCCACCCTAGGGGGCGGGGAGCTGTTTTTT
CDR3: CASSEPTLGGGELFF

D: TRBD1
V: TRBV6-2/TRBV6-3
size: -
J: TRBJ1-5
length: 16
DNA: TGTGCCAGCAGTCCCGACAGGGCCCGAGGTGGTCAGCCCCAGCATTTT
CDR3: CASSPDRARGGQPQHF

D: -
V: TRBV2
size: -
J: TRBJ2-7
length: 12
DNA: TGTGCCAGCATCCGGGGAAGGTACGAGCAGTACTTC
CDR3: CASIRGRYEQYF

D: TRBD2
V: TRBV11-2
size: once
J: TRBJ2-3
length: 17
DNA: TGTGCCAGCAGCCGCCGGGCCCCGAGCGGGGGGGCAGATACGCAGTATTTT
CDR3: CASSRRAPSGGADTQYF

D: -
V: TRBV5-1
size: -
J: TRBJ2-3
length: 17
DNA: TGCGCCAGCAAAGGCAACTCAGGGGACCCTAGCACAGATACGCAGTATTTT
CDR3: CASKGNSGDPSTDTQYF

D: TRBD2
V: TRBV5-6
size: once
J: TRBJ2-7
length: 18
DNA: TGTGCCAGCAGCTTATGGGGCGGGGCTAGCGGGATAGGTAACGAGCAGTACTTC
CDR3: CASSLWGGASGIGNEQYF

D: TRBD2
V: TRBV5-6
size: -
J: TRBJ2-2
length: 16
DNA: TGTGCCAGCAGCTTGGGTGAGCGGGAGCCGGTCGGGGAGCTGTTTTTT
CDR3: CASSLGEREPVGELFF

D: -
V: TRBV28
size: -
J: TRBJ2-6
length: 14
DNA: TGTGCCAGCAGTTTACATTCTGGGGCCAACGTCCTGACTTTC
CDR3: CASSLHSGANVLTF

D: TRBD1
V: TRBV10-3
size: -
J: TRBJ2-5
length: 14
DNA: TGTGCCATCAAGGACAGGGAATCCCCAGAGACCCAGTACTTC
CDR3: CAIKDRESPETQYF

D: TRBD2
V: TRBV6-2/TRBV6-3
size: -
J: TRBJ2-3
length: 16
DNA: TGTGCCAGCAGTAGACTAGCGGGCGTTAGCACAGATACGCAGTATTTT
CDR3: CASSRLAGVSTDTQYF

D: -
V: TRBV5-1
size: once
J: TRBJ2-4
length: 14
DNA: TGCGCCAGCAGCTTGGGGGACTCAAAAAACATTCAGTACTTC
CDR3: CASSLGDSKNIQYF

D: TRBD2
V: TRBV7-7
size: -
J: TRBJ2-2
length: 17
DNA: TGTGCTAGCAGCCCGGGGACTAGCGGGAGTTATGGCGGGGAGCTGTTTTTT
CDR3: CASSPGTSGSYGGELFF

D: -
V: TRBV9
size: -
J: TRBJ1-2
length: 14
DNA: TGTGCCAGCAGCTCCCGAGAAGGGGGCTATGGCTACACCTTC
CDR3: CASSSREGGYGYTF

D: -
V: TRBV21-1
size: -
J: TRBJ2-5
length: 16
DNA: TGTGCCAGCAGCAAAGTAGGGACTAGCCGGGTGGAGACCCAGTACTTC
CDR3: CASSKVGTSRVETQYF

D: TRBD1
V: TRBV12-3/TRBV12-4
size: -
J: TRBJ1-2
length: 12
DNA: TGTGCCAGCGGGACAGGAGGGGGTGGCTACACCTTC
CDR3: CASGTGGGGYTF

D: -
V: TRBV3-1/TRBV3-2
size: -
J: TRBJ2-7
length: 15
DNA: TGTGCCAGCAGCCAAGATCCCCGCGGGACGGTGCGGCAGTACTTC
CDR3: CASSQDPRGTVRQYF

D: -
V: TRBV28
size: -
J: TRBJ2-7
length: 13
DNA: TGTGCCAGCAGTTTAGGCAGACATTACGAGCAGTACTTC
CDR3: CASSLGRHYEQYF

D: -
V: TRBV6-5
size: few
J: TRBJ2-6
length: 15
DNA: TGTGCCAGCAGTACACGGAGCTCTGGGGCCAACGTCCTGACTTTC
CDR3: CASSTRSSGANVLTF

D: TRBD1
V: TRBV5-1
size: -
J: TRBJ1-1
length: 14
DNA: TGCGCCAGCGCGACCGGGACAGTGAACACTGAAGCTTTCTTT
CDR3: CASATGTVNTEAFF

D: -
V: TRBV6-5
size: -
J: TRBJ1-1
length: 13
DNA: TGTGCCAGCAGCAAGGACAGGAACACTGAAGCTTTCTTT
CDR3: CASSKDRNTEAFF

D: -
V: TRBV24-1
size: -
J: TRBJ2-3
length: 16
DNA: TGTGCCACCAGTGATTTGCGAGGAGCCGCCACAGATACGCAGTATTTT
CDR3: CATSDLRGAATDTQYF

D: -
V: TRBV19
size: -
J: TRBJ2-2
length: 16
DNA: TGTGCCAGTAGTATCGGGTCAGGAGGGGATACCGGGGAGCTGTTTTTT
CDR3: CASSIGSGGDTGELFF

D: -
V: TRBV5-1
size: once
J: TRBJ2-1
length: 15
DNA: TGCGCCAGCAGCCGCGACCGGGAGCCTGGCGATGAGCAGTTCTTC
CDR3: CASSRDREPGDEQFF

D: -
V: TRBV6-1
size: -
J: TRBJ1-4
length: 16
DNA: TGTGCCAGCAGTCAAGCTCCGGGACTGACTAATGAAAAACTGTTTTTT
CDR3: CASSQAPGLTNEKLFF

D: TRBD1
V: TRBV3-1/TRBV3-2
size: few
J: TRBJ1-1
length: 12
DNA: TGTGCCAGCAGCCAAACGACAGGGGAAGCTTTCTTT
CDR3: CASSQTTGEAFF

D: TRBD2
V: TRBV6-5
size: -
J: TRBJ2-7
length: 14
DNA: TGTGCCAGCAGGGGGACTAGCGGCTCCTACGAGCAGTACTTC
CDR3: CASRGTSGSYEQYF

D: -
V: TRBV7-9
size: -
J: TRBJ2-3
length: 15
DNA: TGTGCCAGCAGGTTTGGTTTTCGGGACACAGATACGCAGTATTTT
CDR3: CASRFGFRDTDTQYF

D: TRBD2
V: TRBV5-1
size: once
J: TRBJ2-3
length: 18
DNA: TGCGCCAGCAGCAACGCGCCACTAGCGGGGGACTACACAGATACGCAGTATTTT
CDR3: CASSNAPLAGDYTDTQYF

D: -
V: TRBV6-4
size: -
J: TRBJ1-2
length: 14
DNA: TGTGCCAGCAGTGACTCTGTGGGGGGCTATGGCTACACCTTC
CDR3: CASSDSVGGYGYTF

D: -
V: TRBV5-1
size: -
J: TRBJ2-3
length: 15
DNA: TGCGCCAGCAGCTTGTCGTGGGGGCGTACAGATACGCAGTATTTT
CDR3: CASSLSWGRTDTQYF

D: -
V: TRBV2
size: -
J: TRBJ2-6
length: 17
DNA: TGTGCCAGCAGTGAAGGGCCAGGCTTTGGGGGGGCCAACGTCCTGACTTTC
CDR3: CASSEGPGFGGANVLTF

D: -
V: TRBV3-1/TRBV3-2
size: -
J: TRBJ2-7
length: 12
DNA: TGTGCCAGCAGCCAAGGGGAGCGGGAGCAGTACTTC
CDR3: CASSQGEREQYF

D: -
V: TRBV27
size: -
J: TRBJ2-5
length: 11
DNA: TGTGCCAGCAGCCGGGGTGGGACCCAGTACTTC
CDR3: CASSRGGTQYF

D: TRBD1
V: TRBV5-1
size: -
J: TRBJ1-5
length: 15
DNA: TGCGCCAGCAGCCCGGGACAGGGGGCCGGTCAGCCCCAGCATTTT
CDR3: CASSPGQGAGQPQHF

D: -
V: TRBV5-8
size: -
J: TRBJ1-5
length: 17
DNA: TGTGCCAGCAGCTTTATCGGTTCCGGGGGGGGGAATCAGCCCCAGCATTTT
CDR3: CASSFIGSGGGNQPQHF

D: -
V: TRBV7-9
size: -
J: TRBJ1-4
length: 12
DNA: TGTGCCAGCAGCTTTTACAGTGAAAAACTGTTTTTT
CDR3: CASSFYSEKLFF

D: TRBD2
V: TRBV28
size: -
J: TRBJ2-7
length: 15
DNA: TGTGCCAGCAGCACGGTCCGAGCGGGGGCCTACGAGCAGTACTTC
CDR3: CASSTVRAGAYEQYF

D: -
V: TRBV5-4
size: -
J: TRBJ1-6
length: 17
DNA: TGTGCCAGCAGCCTCCGGGATTTCAGCACCTATAATTCACCCCTCCACTTT
CDR3: CASSLRDFSTYNSPLHF

D: -
V: TRBV14
size: -
J: TRBJ2-1
length: 15
DNA: TGTGCCAGCAGCCAAGATCTGGAGTCCTACAATGAGCAGTTCTTC
CDR3: CASSQDLESYNEQFF

D: -
V: TRBV28
size: once
J: TRBJ2-2
length: 13
DNA: TGTGCCGTCCGGGACAACCTAGACCGGGAGCTGTTTTTT
CDR3: CAVRDNLDRELFF

D: TRBD2
V: TRBV15
size: -
J: TRBJ2-3
length: 16
DNA: TGTGCCACCAGCAGAGATCTAGCGGGGGCCACAGATACGCAGTATTTT
CDR3: CATSRDLAGATDTQYF

D: TRBD2
V: TRBV3-1/TRBV3-2
size: -
J: TRBJ2-2
length: 17
DNA: TGTGCCAGCAGCCAATTGGTTAGCGGGAGCATCACCGGGGAGCTGTTTTTT
CDR3: CASSQLVSGSITGELFF

D: TRBD2
V: TRBV28
size: once
J: TRBJ2-2
length: 14
DNA: TGTGCCAGCGAGCGGGGGGGCGACACCGGGGAGCTGTTTTTT
CDR3: CASERGGDTGELFF

D: -
V: TRBV6-5
size: -
J: TRBJ1-3
length: 12
DNA: TGTGCCAGCGAAACCAGTGGAAACACCATATATTTT
CDR3: CASETSGNTIYF

D: -
V: TRBV28
size: -
J: TRBJ2-1
length: 13
DNA: TGTGCCAGCAGTTATACTAGAATCAATGAGCAGTTCTTC
CDR3: CASSYTRINEQFF

D: TRBD2
V: TRBV13
size: -
J: TRBJ2-2
length: 18
DNA: TGTGCCAGCAGCTTAGGCTGGGGGACTAGAAAGAACACCGGGGAGCTGTTTTTT
CDR3: CASSLGWGTRKNTGELFF

D: TRBD1
V: TRBV5-1
size: once
J: TRBJ1-1
length: 17
DNA: TGCGCCAGCAGCGCCCCCCGGGACAGGGGGCGAGACACTGAAGCTTTCTTT
CDR3: CASSAPRDRGRDTEAFF

D: TRBD1
V: TRBV6-6
size: -
J: TRBJ1-4
length: 15
DNA: TGTGCCAGCATCAAACCCCAGGGGGCTAATGAAAAACTGTTTTTT
CDR3: CASIKPQGANEKLFF

D: -
V: TRBV3-1/TRBV3-2
size: -
J: TRBJ1-1
length: 13
DNA: TGTGCCAGCAGCCGAGACAGGAACACTGAAGCTTTCTTT
CDR3: CASSRDRNTEAFF

D: -
V: TRBV6-5
size: once
J: TRBJ1-5
length: 12
DNA: TGTGCCAGCAGTTCCATCAATCAGCCCCAGCATTTT
CDR3: CASSSINQPQHF

D: TRBD1
V: TRBV28
size: -
J: TRBJ2-2
length: 16
DNA: TGTGCCAGCAGTACGCCGGGACAGGGGCTCACCGGGGAGCTGTTTTTT
CDR3: CASSTPGQGLTGELFF

D: -
V: TRBV3-1/TRBV3-2
size: -
J: TRBJ2-5
length: 16
DNA: TGTGCCAGCAGCCAAGATAGGACAGACGATCAAGAGACCCAGTACTTC
CDR3: CASSQDRTDDQETQYF

D: -
V: TRBV7-2
size: -
J: TRBJ1-2
length: 13
DNA: TGTGCCAGCAGCGAGCGAATTAACTATGGCTACACCTTC
CDR3: CASSERINYGYTF

D: -
V: TRBV7-2
size: -
J: TRBJ1-6
length: 15
DNA: TGTGCCAGCAGCTTAGTGACACTCAATAATTCACCCCTCCACTTT
CDR3: CASSLVTLNNSPLHF